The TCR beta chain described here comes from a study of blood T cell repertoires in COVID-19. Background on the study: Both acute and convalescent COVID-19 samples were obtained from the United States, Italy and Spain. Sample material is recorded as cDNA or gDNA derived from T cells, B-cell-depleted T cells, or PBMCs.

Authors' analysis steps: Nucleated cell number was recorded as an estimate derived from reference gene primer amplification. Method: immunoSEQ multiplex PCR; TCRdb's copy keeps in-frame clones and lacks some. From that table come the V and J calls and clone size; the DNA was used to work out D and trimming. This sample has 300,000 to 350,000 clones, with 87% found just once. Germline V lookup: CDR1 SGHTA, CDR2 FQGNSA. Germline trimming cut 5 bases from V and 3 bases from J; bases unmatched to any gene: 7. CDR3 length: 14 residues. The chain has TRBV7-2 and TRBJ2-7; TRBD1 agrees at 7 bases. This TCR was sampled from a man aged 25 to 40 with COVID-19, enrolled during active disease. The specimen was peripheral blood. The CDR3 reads CASSPRQGNYEQYF. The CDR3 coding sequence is TGTGCCAGCAGCCCACGACAGGGAAACTACGAGCAGTACTTC.